This T cell receptor (beta chain) was retrieved from a study of control samples from healthy donors and cancer patients. Here immunoSEQ multiplex PCR was the method, and the copy in TCRdb shows in-frame clones only, minus some. Of around 120,000 clones listed, 85% to 95% are singletons. The CDR3 is 12 residues long. V shed 3 bases and J shed 2 bases, with 5 bases lying between them. The receptor comes from a young man in good health. The V and J genes are TRBV12-3 or TRBV12-4 and TRBJ2-7; D gene unclear. Sequencing input: blood. The CDR3 protein is CASSFSPYEQYF. CDR3 DNA: TGTGCCAGCAGTTTTTCTCCCTACGAGCAGTACTTC.